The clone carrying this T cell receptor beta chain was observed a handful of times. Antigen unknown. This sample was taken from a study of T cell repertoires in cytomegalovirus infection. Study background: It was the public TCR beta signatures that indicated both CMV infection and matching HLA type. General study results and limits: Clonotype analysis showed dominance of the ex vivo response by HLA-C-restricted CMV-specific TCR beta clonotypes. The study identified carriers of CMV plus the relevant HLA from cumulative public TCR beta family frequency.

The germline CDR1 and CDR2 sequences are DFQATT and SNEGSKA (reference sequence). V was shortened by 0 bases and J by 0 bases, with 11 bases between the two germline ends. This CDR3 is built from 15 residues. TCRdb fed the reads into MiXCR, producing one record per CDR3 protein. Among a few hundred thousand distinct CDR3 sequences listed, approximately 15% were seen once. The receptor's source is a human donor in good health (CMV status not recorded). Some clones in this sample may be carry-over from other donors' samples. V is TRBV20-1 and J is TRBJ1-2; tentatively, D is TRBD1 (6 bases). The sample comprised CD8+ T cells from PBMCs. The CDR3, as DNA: TGCAGTGCTAGAGATGGACAGAGTACTAACTATGGCTACACCTTC. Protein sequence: CSARDGQSTNYGYTF.